These 10 T cell receptor beta chains were sequenced from one sample in a study of shared clonotypes between healthy human individuals. Naive CD8 isolation took CD45RO-negative cells positively selected for CCR7 and excluded terminally differentiated effector memory CD45RA+ cells. Assay used: immunoSEQ multiplex PCR; TCRdb lists only in-frame clones, some missing. The sample holds about 1,900,000 clones; around 96% are singletons and the top ten take 1% to 1.5%. Sequencing was done on a sample of naive CD8+ T cells sorted from blood. The receptors derive from a man between 18 and 29 years old in good health.

This chain uses TRBV6-5 with TRBJ2-7; D might be TRBD1 (5 bases). Looked up from germline, CDR1 is MNHEY and CDR2 is SVGAGI. Deletions cut 5 bases from V and 0 bases from J, with 11 bases between. This CDR3 has 14 amino acids. The CDR3 is CASSPPDSSYEQYF. CDR3 coding DNA: TGTGCCAGCAGTCCCCCCGACAGCTCCTACGAGCAGTACTTC.

The chain links TRBV9 to TRBJ2-7; TRBD1 might be the D (6 bases). From germline, CDR1 is SGDLS and CDR2 YYNGEE. The CDR3 spans 15 residues. Trimming stripped 4 bases from V and 1 base from J, with 15 bases between. The CDR3 here is CASSTTGTPSYEQYF. DNA for the CDR3: TGTGCCAGCAGCACGACAGGAACACCTTCCTACGAGCAGTACTTC.

This chain joins TRBV4-1 and TRBJ1-5, with 9 positions matching TRBD1. From germline, CDR1 is MGHRA and CDR2 YSYEKL. CDR3 length: 13 amino acids. With 4 bases clipped from V and 11 bases from J, the junction kept 6 bases outside the gene matches. The CDR3, as DNA: TGCGCCAGCAGCCCCGGGACAGGGCAGTCCCAGCATTTT. It encodes CASSPGTGQSQHF.

As concerns this clone: An end of the junction differs from the germline gene, which may be a read error. The rearrangement joins TRBV5-1 to TRBJ1-5, with 11 bases identical to TRBD1. There are 11 residues in the CDR3. Germline lookup yields CDR1 SGHRS and CDR2 YFSETQ. This chain's CDR3 is CASSPDRGPTF. The CDR3 region has the DNA TGCGCCAGCAGTCCGGACAGGGGGCCCACCTTT.

A note on this clone: The sample has other DNA sequences that encode this CDR3 too. CDR3: CASSFGTGDYEQYF. Written as DNA, the CDR3 is TGTGCCAGCAGCTTCGGGACAGGGGATTACGAGCAGTACTTC. The chain links TRBV11-2 to TRBJ2-7, with 10 bases aligning to TRBD1. With 3 bases clipped from V and 4 bases from J, the junction kept 3 bases outside the gene matches. Germline CDR1 is SGHAT and CDR2 is FQNNGV. This CDR3 has 14 amino acids.

The chain combines TRBV28 with TRBJ2-1, with 11 bases identical to TRBD2. CDR1 is MDHEN, CDR2 SYDVKM, per germline. The CDR3 totals 15 residues. J was trimmed by 11 bases and V by 3 bases; bases with no gene match: 9. The CDR3 DNA follows: TGTGCCAGCAGTTTGGGGACTAGCGGCTGCGAAAAGCAGTTCTTC. It encodes CASSLGTSGCEKQFF.

Points on this clone: This sample also contains other DNA sequences that code for the same CDR3. The rearrangement links TRBV13 to TRBJ2-7; 13 bases are shared with TRBD2. V was pared by 4 bases and J by 2 bases, with 2 bases of the junction left unmatched. CDR1 and CDR2 from the germline V gene are PRHDT and FYEKMQ (reference sequence). This CDR3 contains 15 residues. CDR3 DNA: TGTGCCAGCAGCTCCGGGACTAGCGGGGCCTACGAGCAGTACTTC. As protein: CASSSGTSGAYEQYF.

This chain links TRBV19 with TRBJ2-1, with 8 bases fitting TRBD2. Germline lookup yields CDR1 LNHDA and CDR2 SQIVND (reference sequence). CDR3 length equals 13 residues. J gave up 9 bases and V 3 bases, and 4 bases lay outside the gene matches. The CDR3 loop is CASSISLAGEQFF. The CDR3 DNA follows: TGTGCCAGTAGTATTTCCCTAGCGGGTGAGCAGTTCTTC. The variable domain in full, completed from reference TRBV19 and TRBJ2-1, reads DGGITQSPKYLFRKEGQNVTLSCEQNLNHDAMYWYRQDPGQGLRLIYYSQIVNDFQKGDIAEGYSVSREKKESFPLTVTSAQKNPTAFYLCASSISLAGEQFFGPGTRLTVL.

The chain carries TRBV4-3 and TRBJ1-4; D gene uncertain. The V end lost 2 bases, the J end lost 3 bases, and 10 bases lay between the germline ends. CDR1 and CDR2 (germline): LGHNA, YSLEER. This CDR3 has 15 residues. The CDR3 loop is CASSQRGGPNEKLFF. The CDR3 DNA reads TGCGCCAGCAGCCAACGGGGAGGCCCTAATGAAAAACTGTTTTTT.

This clone was seen only once. The chain is built from TRBV19 and TRBJ2-7, with D maybe TRBD1 (7 bases). Deletions cut 0 bases from V and 5 bases from J, with 14 bases between. This CDR3 has 15 amino acids. CDR1 is LNHDA, CDR2 SQIVND, per germline (reference sequence). The CDR3 DNA reads TGTGCCAGTAGTATAGAGGCAGGGGGGCCTGACGAGCAGTACTTC. Translation gives CASSIEAGGPDEQYF.